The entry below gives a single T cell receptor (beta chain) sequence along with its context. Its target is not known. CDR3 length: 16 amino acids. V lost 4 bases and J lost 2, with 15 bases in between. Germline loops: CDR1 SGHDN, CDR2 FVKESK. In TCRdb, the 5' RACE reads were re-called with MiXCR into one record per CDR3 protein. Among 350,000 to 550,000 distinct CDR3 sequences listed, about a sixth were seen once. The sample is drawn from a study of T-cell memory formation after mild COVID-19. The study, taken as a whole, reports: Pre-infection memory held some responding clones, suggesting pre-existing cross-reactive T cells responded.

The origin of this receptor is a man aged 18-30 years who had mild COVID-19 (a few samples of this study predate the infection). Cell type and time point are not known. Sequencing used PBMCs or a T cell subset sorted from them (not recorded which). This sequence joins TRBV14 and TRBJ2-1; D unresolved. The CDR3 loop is CASSRNLGNTYNEQFF. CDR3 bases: TGTGCCAGCAGCCGGAATCTAGGAAACACCTACAATGAGCAGTTCTTC.